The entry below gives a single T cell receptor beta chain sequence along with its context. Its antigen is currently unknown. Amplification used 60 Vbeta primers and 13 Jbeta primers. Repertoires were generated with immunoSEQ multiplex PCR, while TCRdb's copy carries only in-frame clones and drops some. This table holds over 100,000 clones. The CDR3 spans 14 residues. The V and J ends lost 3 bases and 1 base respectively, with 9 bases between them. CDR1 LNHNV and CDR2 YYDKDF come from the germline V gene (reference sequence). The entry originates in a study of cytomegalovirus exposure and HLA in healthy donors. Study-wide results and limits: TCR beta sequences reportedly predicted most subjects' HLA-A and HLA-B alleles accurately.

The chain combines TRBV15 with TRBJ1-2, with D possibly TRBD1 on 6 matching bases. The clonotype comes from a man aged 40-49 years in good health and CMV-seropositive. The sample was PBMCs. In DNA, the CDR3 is TGTGCCACCAGCAGGATGGACAGTAACTATGGCTACACCTTC. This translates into CATSRMDSNYGYTF.